The T cell receptor (beta chain) under discussion was sequenced for a study of T cell repertoires in cytomegalovirus infection. Whole-study results and caveats: CMV-specific TCR beta clonotypes restricted by HLA-C were the ones dominating the ex vivo response.

TCRdb recomputed calls from the reads with MiXCR, one row per CDR3 protein. Found here are about half a million distinct CDR3 sequences, around 35% of them singletons; the top ten hold 17%. Trimming took off 3 bases at V and 1 base at J, with 11 bases between the two ends. In germline, CDR1 is SGDLS, CDR2 YYNGEE. This CDR3 region has 15 residues. This clonotype was counted a few times. Its cognate antigen is unknown. This rearrangement joins TRBV9 to TRBJ2-4; D not certain. The clonotype originates from a human donor in good health (CMV status not recorded). Some clones in this sample may be carry-over from other donors' samples. The sample in question was cultured PBMCs, obtained from culture after CMV antigen stimulation. The CDR3 region is CASSAEMGAKNIQYF. In nucleotides, the CDR3 is TGTGCCAGCAGCGCCGAGATGGGGGCCAAAAACATTCAGTACTTC.